This record covers a single T cell receptor (beta chain). The data were taken from a study of blood T cells in healthy people across ages. This CDR3 spans 14 amino acids. The V and J ends lost 5 bases and 1 base, in that order; junction bases with no gene match: 6. The V gene's germline CDR1 is SGHRS and CDR2 YFSETQ. PCR was performed a second time for about 7 to 12 cycles using a sample-barcoded 5' primer and a J-beta primer mix. TCRdb used MiXCR to reprocess the 5' RACE reads, holding one entry per CDR3 protein. There are 780,000 or so distinct CDR3 sequences in the sample; roughly 53% occur only once, and 40% to 50% lies in the top ten.

This TCR was sampled from a man aged 80 or over in good health. Sequencing was performed on blood. V and J are TRBV5-1 and TRBJ2-7; TRBD1 agrees at 7 bases. CDR3 amino acids: CASSRDSLSYEQYF. The DNA for the CDR3 is TGCGCCAGCAGTCGGGACAGCCTATCCTACGAGCAGTACTTC.